The sequence of this T cell receptor beta chain was determined in a study of CD8 T cells in ankylosing spondylitis. The CDR3 length is 12 residues. Per the germline V gene, CDR1 is SQVTM and CDR2 is ANQGSEA. Trimming removed 3 bases from V and 2 bases from J, with 6 bases in between. Study-level points and caveats: Seemingly distinctive of ankylosing spondylitis blood was a TCR beta motif formed by eight highly homologous variants. In synovial fluid and blood from reactive arthritis, some motif variants were previously reported. There was reportedly significant enrichment of clones that were disease-linked in matched ankylosing spondylitis synovial fluid.

By quantitative 5'-RACE with molecular barcodes, the TCR beta libraries were made. One entry per CDR3 protein, called by TCRdb with MiXCR from the 5' RACE reads. The sample lists 450,000 or so distinct CDR3 sequences; approximately 26% were seen once. Notes on this clonotype: What it binds is not known.

The TCR comes from a male donor with ankylosing spondylitis. Sequencing used blood, either unsorted or a sorted T cell fraction (not recorded which). The chain couples TRBV29-1 to TRBJ2-3; D is ambiguous. CDR3: CSVESATDTQYF. In DNA form, the CDR3 reads TGCAGCGTTGAGTCGGCCACAGATACGCAGTATTTT.